The sequence of this T cell receptor (beta chain) was determined in a study of shared clonotypes between healthy human individuals. Study context: Donors, aged 18 to 49, were a couple of women and three men. Three plates each covered CD4 naive and memory; CD8 naive two, CD8 memory one. Broader study findings: Researchers sampled only blood; tissue repertoires likely differ. Memory subsets generally showed smaller estimated richness than naive subsets did.

TCRdb's table, derived via immunoSEQ multiplex PCR, lists solely in-frame clones and lacks some. This sample has hundreds of thousands of clones; approximately 73% occur once, and the top ten carry roughly 1.9%. Comment on this clone: As yet, its antigen is unknown.

Unmatched junction bases numbered 7, after V lost 4 bases and J lost 7 bases. The germline CDR1 and CDR2 sequences are SGHRS and YFSETQ. The CDR3 loop spans 14 amino acids. The V gene is TRBV5-1, the J gene TRBJ2-7; 11 nucleotides line up with TRBD1. Source material: memory CD4+ T cells sorted from blood. The subset here: CD45RA-negative fraction. This receptor was taken from a woman younger than 45 in good health. CDR3 amino acids: CASSAGQGAREQYF. The DNA for the CDR3 is TGCGCCAGCAGCGCAGGACAGGGGGCGAGGGAGCAGTACTTC.